Listed below are T cell receptor beta chains from one sample, sequenced in a study of PD-L1 blockade in urothelial cancer. Sequencing used immunoSEQ multiplex PCR; TCRdb keeps in-frame clones, though not all of them. The sample lists approximately 79,000 clones; 87% were seen once. This specimen consisted of PBMCs, obtained around atezolizumab (anti-PD-L1) treatment. Receptor source: a woman between 65 and 79 years old with urothelial cancer. The CDR3 runs from the conserved cysteine through the conserved F or W. A D gene is named only where the DNA matches it firmly. Not every row has a clone size; where given, it reads once, few, many or a size class.

d_gene: NA; j_gene: TRBJ2-1; v_gene: TRBV2; abundance: NA; CDR3aa: CASSESGLYEQFF; CDR3nt: TGTGCCAGCAGTGAGAGTGGGCTATATGAGCAGTTCTTC
d_gene: NA; j_gene: TRBJ1-4; v_gene: TRBV28; abundance: NA; CDR3aa: CASTEGNEKLFF; CDR3nt: TGTGCCAGCACGGAGGGGAATGAAAAACTGTTTTTT
d_gene: NA; j_gene: TRBJ1-1; v_gene: TRBV7-2; abundance: few; CDR3aa: CASSFTGGTEAFF; CDR3nt: TGTGCCAGCAGCTTCACCGGGGGTACTGAAGCTTTCTTT
d_gene: NA; j_gene: TRBJ2-7; v_gene: TRBV7-8; abundance: NA; CDR3aa: CASSLAGGLRYEQYF; CDR3nt: TGTGCCAGCAGCTTAGCGGGAGGCCTAAGATACGAGCAGTACTTC
d_gene: NA; j_gene: TRBJ1-1; v_gene: TRBV2; abundance: NA; CDR3aa: CASSQGIRNTEAFF; CDR3nt: TGTGCCAGCAGCCAGGGTATAAGGAACACTGAAGCTTTCTTT
d_gene: TRBD2; j_gene: TRBJ2-2; v_gene: TRBV2; abundance: NA; CDR3aa: CASQGTSGRNGELFF; CDR3nt: TGTGCCAGCCAAGGGACTAGCGGGAGGAACGGGGAGCTGTTTTTT
d_gene: TRBD1; j_gene: TRBJ2-7; v_gene: TRBV4-1; abundance: NA; CDR3aa: CASSQGRGTGSYEQYF; CDR3nt: TGCGCCAGCAGCCAAGGTCGGGGGACAGGCTCCTACGAGCAGTACTTC
d_gene: TRBD2; j_gene: TRBJ2-7; v_gene: TRBV9; abundance: NA; CDR3aa: CASSPGGLAGDEQYF; CDR3nt: TGTGCCAGCAGCCCTGGCGGACTAGCAGGGGACGAGCAGTACTTC
d_gene: NA; j_gene: TRBJ2-5; v_gene: TRBV20-1; abundance: NA; CDR3aa: CSASQETQYF; CDR3nt: TGCAGTGCTAGTCAGGAGACCCAGTACTTC
d_gene: NA; j_gene: TRBJ1-1; v_gene: TRBV28; abundance: NA; CDR3aa: CASSFQGSGTEAFF; CDR3nt: TGTGCCAGCAGTTTTCAGGGTTCGGGCACTGAAGCTTTCTTT